The 32 T cell receptor beta chains below come from one sample, sequenced in a study of T-cell memory formation after mild COVID-19. TCRdb re-called the 5' RACE reads through MiXCR, storing one row per CDR3 protein. The sample consists of about 350,000 distinct CDR3 sequences, around 13% of them appearing once. The sample was PBMCs or a T cell subset sorted from them (not recorded which). The source of these receptors is a man aged 18 to 30 who had mild COVID-19 (a few samples of this study predate the infection). Cell type and time point are not known.

This clonotype was observed a few times. The chain is built from TRBV2 and TRBJ2-3, with D unclear. Trimming removed 6 bases at V and 2 bases at J, with 6 bases between. CDR1 and CDR2 from the germline V gene are SNHLY and FYNNEI. The CDR3 is 12 residues long. The CDR3 here is CASRADTDTQYF. Here the CDR3 DNA reads TGTGCCAGCAGGGCAGACACAGATACGCAGTATTTT.

This chain links TRBV12-3 or TRBV12-4 with TRBJ2-5; 7 bases agree with TRBD2. The V segment lost 6 bases and the J segment 4 bases; nucleotides outside the gene matches: 8. This CDR3 has 14 residues. In DNA form, the CDR3 reads TGTGCCAGCAGGGTCGGCGGGGGTAGAGAGACCCAGTACTTC. It codes for CASRVGGGRETQYF.

The chain uses TRBV7-7 and TRBJ1-5, with a weak D call TRBD1 (5 bases). This CDR3 contains 17 residues. Trimming removed 2 bases at V and 1 base at J, with 15 bases between. CDR1 SSHAT and CDR2 FNYEAQ come from the germline V gene (reference sequence). CDR3 sequence: CASSLFYARESNQPQHF. DNA of the CDR3: TGTGCCAGCAGCTTATTTTATGCCAGGGAAAGCAATCAGCCCCAGCATTTT.

This clonotype appeared a few times. The chain couples TRBV5-1 to TRBJ1-4, with a weak D call TRBD1 (5 bases). CDR1 and CDR2 from the germline V gene are SGHRS and YFSETQ. This CDR3 has 16 amino acids. Trimming cost V 5 bases and J 2 bases, with 16 bases left between them. CDR3 in DNA: TGCGCCAGCAGAGCTAGGGGAGTGGCGACTAATGAAAAACTGTTTTTT. Translation gives CASRARGVATNEKLFF.

This chain joins TRBV5-1 and TRBJ2-3; 8 nucleotides align to TRBD1. The CDR3 totals 17 residues. Looked up from germline, CDR1 is SGHRS and CDR2 is YFSETQ. Trimming at V came to 3 bases and at J to 2 bases, leaving 11 bases not matched to a gene. In nucleotides, the CDR3 is TGCGCCAGCAGCTCATGGGACAGGACGGCTCTCACAGATACGCAGTATTTT. Translated, it gives CASSSWDRTALTDTQYF. Filled out from reference TRBV5-1 and TRBJ2-3, the complete variable domain reads KAGVTQTPRYLIKTRGQQVTLSCSPISGHRSVSWYQQTPGQGLQFLFEYFSETQRNKGNFPGRFSGRQFSNSRSEMNVSTLELGDSALYLCASSSWDRTALTDTQYFGPGTRLTVL.

This clonotype was seen more than once but under ten times. The rearrangement links TRBV10-3 to TRBJ2-3, with 7 bases identical to TRBD2. V lost 4 bases, J lost 2 bases, and 9 bases stayed unmatched. The germline CDR1 and CDR2 sequences are ENHRY and SYGVKD. The CDR3 consists of 16 residues. CDR3 loop: CAISGGRASPTDTQYF. CDR3 DNA sequence: TGTGCCATCAGTGGGGGGAGGGCTAGCCCCACAGATACGCAGTATTTT.

There are a few counts of this clonotype. This sequence joins TRBV19 and TRBJ2-3; no clear D gene. This CDR3 contains 14 residues. CDR1 is LNHDA and CDR2 is SQIVND in the germline V gene (reference sequence). Trimming cost V 3 bases and J 4 bases, with 11 bases left between them. The CDR3 coding sequence is TGTGCCAGTAGTATCACAGCCACGTCAGATACGCAGTATTTT. It is translated as CASSITATSDTQYF.

The CDR3 loop is CASSQFSGGVNEQFF. CDR3 in DNA: TGTGCCAGCAGCCAATTTAGCGGGGGGGTAAATGAGCAGTTCTTC. The chain has TRBV3-1 and TRBJ2-1; 11 bases map to TRBD2. The V segment lost 2 bases and the J segment 7 bases; nucleotides outside the gene matches: 4. CDR3 length: 15 amino acids. The germline V gene has CDR1 LGHDT and CDR2 YNNKEL (reference sequence).

A few counts support this clonotype. The rearrangement uses TRBV4-1 and TRBJ2-7, with D possibly called TRBD1 or TRBD2 (5 bases each). Trimming took off 0 bases at V and 1 base at J, with 10 bases between the two ends. This CDR3 spans 15 amino acids. CDR1 and CDR2 (germline): MGHRA, YSYEKL. CDR3 sequence reads: CASSQDWDGSYEQYF. The CDR3, as DNA: TGCGCCAGCAGCCAAGATTGGGACGGATCCTACGAGCAGTACTTC.

The CDR3 spells CASTSGLENTEAFF. CDR3 nucleotide sequence: TGTGCCAGCACCTCGGGACTGGAAAACACTGAAGCTTTCTTT. V and J are TRBV12-3 or TRBV12-4 and TRBJ1-1, with D perhaps TRBD1 (5 bases). V was pared by 7 bases and J by 2 bases, with 14 bases between. The CDR3 is made up of 14 amino acids.

The chain carries TRBV10-3 and TRBJ1-5; the D is unclear. The CDR3 is made up of 13 amino acids. V shed 11 bases and J shed 2 bases, with 13 bases lying between them. Germline CDR1 and CDR2: ENHRY and SYGVKD. The CDR3, as DNA: TGTGCCTCAAAGGGAGTGGGCAATCAGCCCCAGCATTTT. Residues: CASKGVGNQPQHF.

The sample holds a few counts of this clonotype. V is TRBV7-2 and J is TRBJ2-2, with 7 bases identical to TRBD1. The junction had 3 bases not matched to a gene; V was cut back by 4 bases and J by 4 bases. Germline CDR1 SGHTA, CDR2 FQGNSA. The CDR3 extends over 14 amino acids. The CDR3 reads CASSSRTGTGELFF. The CDR3 nucleotides read TGTGCCAGCAGCTCGAGGACAGGCACCGGGGAGCTGTTTTTT.

This clonotype was counted only a few times. The chain employs TRBV7-8 and TRBJ2-5, with D possibly being TRBD1 or TRBD2 (5 bases each). Between the trimmed V and J ends, which lost 1 base and 1 base, there was a span of 22 bases. Germline CDR1 is SGHVS and CDR2 is FQNEAQ. The CDR3 length is 19 residues. The CDR3: CASSLGFLGDLRSQETQYF. The CDR3 DNA is TGTGCCAGCAGCTTAGGGTTCCTGGGGGATCTGCGGAGCCAAGAGACCCAGTACTTC.

At least ten counts were recorded for this clonotype. This chain joins TRBV2 and TRBJ2-5; D remains unclear. The CDR3 spans 11 residues. The germline CDR1 and CDR2 sequences are SNHLY and FYNNEI. Trimming shortened V by 6 bases and J by 2 bases, and 4 bases separated the two germline ends. This chain's CDR3 is CASSQQETQYF. The CDR3 nucleotides are TGTGCCAGCAGCCAACAAGAGACCCAGTACTTC.

The chain employs TRBV5-3 and TRBJ2-3; D is possibly TRBD2 (7 bases). TRBV5-3 is treated as an ORF (open reading frame) with a function not yet certain. Trimming cost V 3 bases and J 4 bases, with 18 bases left between them. There are 16 residues in the CDR3. CDR3: CARSSQEGGGADTQYF. The CDR3 DNA is TGTGCCAGAAGCTCGCAGGAGGGGGGGGGGGCAGATACGCAGTATTTT.

This clonotype showed up just a few times. The chain uses TRBV27 and TRBJ2-7; 7 nucleotides agree with TRBD1. Unmatched junction bases numbered 1, after V lost 2 bases and J lost 3 bases. CDR1 is MNHEY and CDR2 is SMNVEV in the germline V gene (reference sequence). CDR3 length equals 13 residues. CDR3: CASSLRTGYEQYF. The CDR3 bases are TGTGCCAGCAGTTTAAGGACAGGCTACGAGCAGTACTTC.

This clonotype was detected many times. One end of the junction does not line up with germline, which may come from a read error. This sequence joins TRBV7-7 and TRBJ2-2, with D perhaps TRBD1 or TRBD2 (5 bases each). Germline V gene data show CDR1 as SSHAT and CDR2 as FNYEAQ (reference sequence). The CDR3 loop spans 13 amino acids. CDR3 sequence reads: CASSLGTPGELFF. The CDR3 DNA reads as TGTGCTAGCAGCTTAGGGACGCCCGGGGAGCTGTTTTTT.

The chain couples TRBV6-1 to TRBJ1-5, with 9 bases matching TRBD1. The CDR3 spans 14 residues. J was trimmed by 2 bases and V by 11 bases; bases with no gene match: 7. Germline V gene data show CDR1 as MNHNS and CDR2 as SASEGT. The CDR3 DNA is TGTGCCGCCGGGTGGACAGGGGGCAATCAGCCCCAGCATTTT. This gives the protein CAAGWTGGNQPQHF.

At least ten counts were recorded for this clonotype. The V call is TRBV4-1, the J call TRBJ1-1; maybe TRBD1 (6 bases). V lost 2 bases and J lost 5, with 15 bases in between. Germline loops: CDR1 MGHRA, CDR2 YSYEKL. This CDR3 has 15 residues. The CDR3 loop reads CASSQTTQGNTEAFF. In nucleotides, the CDR3 is TGCGCCAGCAGCCAAACTACCCAGGGGAATACTGAAGCTTTCTTT.

V usage is TRBV9 and J usage is TRBJ2-1; TRBD2 matches at 12 bases. The CDR3 extends over 18 amino acids. With V trimmed by 1 base and J by 8 bases, 13 bases remained unmatched. Germline V gives CDR1 SGDLS, CDR2 YYNGEE. CDR3 sequence: CASSVSPASGGEMDEQFF. The CDR3 DNA is TGTGCCAGCAGCGTATCCCCGGCTAGCGGGGGGGAAATGGATGAGCAGTTCTTC.

This clonotype was picked up a small number of times. The V gene is TRBV4-1, the J gene TRBJ2-1; maybe TRBD1 (6 bases). CDR3 length: 16 amino acids. From germline, CDR1 is MGHRA and CDR2 YSYEKL. Trimming took 3 bases from V and 2 from J, leaving 14 bases between them. As DNA, the CDR3 is TGCGCCAGCAGCCACTGGCCTGGGACAACCTACAATGAGCAGTTCTTC. Encoded protein: CASSHWPGTTYNEQFF.

The V gene is TRBV14, the J gene TRBJ2-7; D not resolved. CDR3 length: 17 residues. Trimming removed 0 bases from V and 0 bases from J, with 15 bases in between. CDR1 is SGHDN and CDR2 is FVKESK in the germline V gene. The CDR3: CASSQDLGSRASYEQYV. DNA for the CDR3: TGTGCCAGCAGCCAAGATCTGGGGTCTCGCGCCTCCTACGAGCAGTACGTC.

The rearrangement links TRBV5-1 to TRBJ1-4; D uncertain. CDR3 length: 14 amino acids. V dropped 0 bases and J dropped 8 bases, with 11 bases sitting between them. Germline V lookup: CDR1 SGHRS, CDR2 YFSETQ. CDR3 coding DNA: TGCGCCAGCAGCTTGGGCAGGCCTAGCGAAAAACTGTTTTTT. Its translation is CASSLGRPSEKLFF.

This clonotype was detected ten times or more. The chain links TRBV6-6 to TRBJ2-1; unclear D gene. Trimming cost V 5 bases and J 3 bases, with 5 bases left between them. The CDR3 consists of 12 residues. Germline V CDR1 and CDR2: MNHNY, SVGAGI (reference sequence). The CDR3 reads CASSEDYNEQFF. CDR3 nucleotides: TGTGCCAGCAGTGAGGACTACAATGAGCAGTTCTTC.

In its sample, this clonotype was seen a few times. The CDR3 coding sequence is TGTGCCAGCAGCATTTCGCGGGGGAAGGAGGGAAACATTCAGTACTTC. Its protein is CASSISRGKEGNIQYF. This sequence joins TRBV7-9 and TRBJ2-4; 7 bases are shared with TRBD2. V trimming: 5 bases; J trimming: 6 bases; junction bases outside the gene matches: 13. Germline V gene data show CDR1 as SEHNR and CDR2 as FQNEAQ (reference sequence). This CDR3 is built from 16 residues.

This clonotype was detected a few times. This rearrangement joins TRBV3-1 to TRBJ2-1; 13 positions match TRBD2. Germline CDR1 and CDR2: LGHDT and YNNKEL (reference sequence). Trimming removed 4 bases from V and 10 bases from J; junction bases left unmatched: 7. This CDR3 has 15 amino acids. CDR3 sequence (DNA): TGTGCCAGCAGCCCCCCGGGACTAGCGGGGAAGGAGCAGTTCTTC. This encodes CASSPPGLAGKEQFF.

The V call is TRBV7-8, the J call TRBJ2-1; TRBD2 aligns across 13 bases. The germline gives CDR1 SGHVS, CDR2 FQNEAQ. The CDR3 is 16 residues long. V gave up 0 bases and J gave up 6 bases; unmatched junction bases: 2. CDR3 DNA sequence: TGTGCCAGCAGCTTAGCCCGACTAGCGGGGGGCAATGAGCAGTTCTTC. This gives the protein CASSLARLAGGNEQFF. The full variable domain, in which reference TRBV7-8 and TRBJ2-1 provide the parts outside the CDR3, is GAGVSQSPRYKVAKRGQDVALRCDPISGHVSLFWYQQALGQGPEFLTYFQNEAQLDKSGLPSDRFFAERPEGSVSTLKIQRTQQEDSAVYLCASSLARLAGGNEQFFGPGTRLTVL.

The chain recombines TRBV25-1 with TRBJ2-5; 8 bases match TRBD1. CDR1 MGHDK and CDR2 SYGVNS come from the germline V gene. The trim removed 8 bases at V and 6 bases at J, leaving 2 bases unmatched. The CDR3 is 11 amino acids. This CDR3 is CASGQGKTQYF. CDR3 DNA sequence: TGTGCCAGCGGACAGGGAAAGACCCAGTACTTC.

This clonotype was counted many times. The chain couples TRBV5-1 to TRBJ2-2; D ambiguous. Deletions cut 4 bases from V and 0 bases from J, with 7 bases between. Germline loops: CDR1 SGHRS, CDR2 YFSETQ. The CDR3 length is 14 residues. CDR3 nucleotides: TGCGCCAGCAGCCCAGGCGCGAACACCGGGGAGCTGTTTTTT. Translating it yields CASSPGANTGELFF.

The genes are TRBV15 and TRBJ2-5, with unresolved D. V gave up 5 bases and J gave up 0 bases, with 13 bases separating them. CDR1 is LNHNV, CDR2 YYDKDF, per germline (reference sequence). There are 15 residues in the CDR3. CDR3 region: CATSQVGWYQETQYF. The CDR3 nucleotides read TGTGCCACCAGCCAAGTCGGGTGGTACCAAGAGACCCAGTACTTC.

This clonotype was seen more than once but under ten times. The gene calls are TRBV14 and TRBJ1-2; 7 bases align to TRBD1. CDR3 length equals 12 residues. Germline CDR1 and CDR2: SGHDN and FVKESK. The ends lost 4 bases at V and 8 bases at J; junction bases unmatched: 4. The CDR3 here is CASSPDRAGYTF. CDR3 sequence (DNA): TGTGCCAGCAGCCCTGACAGGGCCGGCTACACCTTC.

The CDR3 loop reads CSAQRGPDNEQFF. CDR3 DNA: TGCAGCGCCCAGCGGGGGCCCGACAATGAGCAGTTCTTC. This sequence joins TRBV29-1 and TRBJ2-1; the match to TRBD2 covers 8 bases. The CDR3 totals 13 residues. Trimming removed 7 bases from V and 5 bases from J; junction bases left unmatched: 7. Germline-derived CDR1 and CDR2 are SQVTM and ANQGSEA.